This T cell receptor beta chain was identified in a study of graft-versus-host responses after intestinal transplantation. Study-wide context: Transplants given to recipients were multivisceral, liver-intestinal, or isolated intestinal. Tacrolimus and steroids were given for two to four years to all recipients after anti-thymocyte globulin induction.

The authors seeded 200,000 CFSE-labeled responder cells together with 200,000 irradiated stimulator cells tagged with violet dye. Proliferating CFSE-low CD3+CD4+ and CD3+CD8+ responders were sorted post-reaction. Clones were sequenced by immunoSEQ multiplex PCR, and TCRdb holds only the in-frame ones, with some missing. The sample lists 3,500 to 4,000 clones; over 40% were seen once. This clone was detected only a few times. V was clipped by 9 bases and J by 3 bases, with 11 bases between them. The CDR3 is 12 amino acids. The germline V gene encodes CDR1 SNHLY and CDR2 FYNNEI. The source is a human patient who was an organ donor for intestinal transplantation. The material was alloreactive CD8+ T cells from a mixed lymphocyte reaction culture, obtained before transplantation. Indicated subset: CFSE-low proliferating T cells sorted from roughly 6-day pre-transplant mixed lymphocyte reaction (GvH or HvG direction). The rearrangement joins TRBV2 to TRBJ1-2; no clear D gene. CDR3 sequence: CARDQGDYGYTF. In nucleotides, the CDR3 is TGTGCCAGAGACCAAGGAGACTATGGCTACACCTTC.